This TCR beta chain was identified in a study of cytomegalovirus exposure and HLA in healthy donors. The PCR contained 60 Vbeta and 13 Jbeta primers. Data came from immunoSEQ multiplex PCR; TCRdb stores just in-frame clones and leaves some out. The profile shows approximately 140,000 clones, about three quarters of them singletons. The CDR3 is 13 amino acids. Per the germline V gene, CDR1 is LNHDA and CDR2 is SQIVND (reference sequence). V was cut by 5 bases and J by 2 bases, with 9 bases left in between. On this clone: Its antigen is not known.

Findings and caveats of the study: It was reportedly the case that the classifier diagnosed cytomegalovirus status with high specificity and sensitivity. The investigators catalogued 150 to 200 TCR beta chains as cytomegalovirus-associated. What a later analysis reportedly showed was that an Asian-associated ancestry cluster had fewer N-insertions than the roughly 670-donor mean. The study found most TCR sequences rare, yet found some public TCRs in many donors.

This receptor was obtained from a woman between 40 and 50 years old in good health and CMV-seronegative. The sequenced sample consisted of PBMCs. V gene TRBV19 combines with J gene TRBJ1-1, with D perhaps TRBD1 (5 bases). This CDR3 reads CASSWGINTEAFF. In DNA form, the CDR3 reads TGTGCCAGTAGTTGGGGCATTAACACTGAAGCTTTCTTT.